The source of this TCR beta chain is a study of T cells in Graves' hyperthyroidism and ophthalmopathy (dated by TCRdb to between 2018 and 2021). For the wider study: To identify distinguishing TCR V-J signatures, a discovery cohort of about 95 patients was used, comprising 40 to 45 with Graves' ophthalmopathy and around 57 with stable Graves' hyperthyroidism. Thyroid tissue and blood T-cell repertoires from several Graves' hyperthyroidism patients were also compared in the study. TCR Vbeta CDR3 sequencing of roughly 140 peripheral blood samples (more than 40 ophthalmopathy, under 80 hyperthyroidism and around 17 progressor patients) is reported in the paper. After blood sampling, hyperthyroidism patients were treated with methimazole at a starting dose of 30 mg daily, and ophthalmopathy patients were treated with high-dose intravenous methylprednisolone. An independent validation cohort of under 20 hyperthyroidism patients and about 16 patients who later progressed to ophthalmopathy tested prospective prediction of ophthalmopathy. The 100 discovery patients were randomly split 7:3 into training and test sets.

Patients with uncontrolled infections, other autoimmune diseases, pregnancy or lactation were excluded. Diagnoses relied on clinical symptoms, serum thyroxine and TRAb, thyroid ultrasound and orbital computed tomography. Total RNA was extracted using Trizol reagent, and RNA quality was assessed on an Agilent 2100 Bioanalyzer. Results the study describes overall, beyond this receptor: In validation, the model predicted progression to ophthalmopathy a median of about 6 months before onset, with roughly 70% sensitivity and roughly 79% specificity. Blood samples also contained most of the expanded thyroid clonotypes (frequency above 0.001), which suggests that blood repertoires may reflect thyroid immune responses. Ophthalmopathy was separated from stable hyperthyroidism by a 13 V-J signature model, with roughly 88% sensitivity and just over 81% specificity obtained in cross-validation and 80%/75% obtained in testing. Sample size was not statistically predetermined, and investigators were not blinded to group allocation.

In the case of this clonotype: Which antigen it targets is not known. The sample holds no much larger clone one base away, and base qualities are not on file.

The TCR beta CDR3 regions were amplified from RNA transcripts. The TCR CDR3 was subjected to a first round of RT-PCR using the HTBI primer set and the Qiagen OneStep RT-PCR kit. Libraries were constructed in a second round of multiplex PCR, after which size selection and purification were performed. Paired-end sequencing of the libraries was performed with 100 bp reads on an Illumina HiSeq2000. The authors' analysis ran thus. SOAPnuke was used to process the raw data, removing reads that contained adapters or uncalled bases, had a mean Phred below 15, or lacked an exact match to the constant primer or identifier. High-quality paired reads were merged using COPE v1.2.5, and each unique nucleotide sequence was defined as a clonotype. MiTCR v1.1 was used to align clonotypes to the IMGT TRBV, TRBD and TRBJ reference segments. The analysis included only V-J combinations with a frequency above 0.0001, which together covered roughly 99% of the repertoires. The TCS score was defined as F50 (clonal expansion) divided by E x V (chaos), with BLOSUM62-based TCRdist calculated between CDR3 peptides within each V-J. Welch's t-statistics and random forest reduced 450 to 600 V-J features to roughly 13, which were used in a naive Bayes classifier (R e1071). The similarity between thyroid and blood repertoires was quantified using the Morisita-Horn index. Clones were called with MiXCR by TCRdb after fastp trimmed the public reads at Q25, and only in-frame beta chains were retained. CDR3 protein duplicates are merged, each entry listing the most common genes and DNA. TCRdb's processing, not the authors', yielded these V and J calls. In this sample the table shows about 570,000 distinct CDR3 sequences, 40% to 55% of which occur a single time. Around 20% of the sample lies in the top ten.

Looking up the germline V gene (reference sequence) yields CDR1 SEHNR and CDR2 FQNEAQ. The CDR3 numbers 13 residues from cysteine through phenylalanine. Of the read, only the CDR3 DNA is kept; its 39 bases are in frame from base 1. The V end gives up 6 bases and the J end 7 bases, leaving 8 bases in the junction not matched to a gene. The specimen was peripheral blood or thyroid tissue (not recorded which). The chain links TRBV7-9 with TRBJ2-5; 7 of the junction bases match TRBD1. The sequence came from an adult woman with Graves' disease, either hyperthyroidism or ophthalmopathy (not recorded which). The sequence in DNA is TGTGCCAGCAGTCCTGACAGGGCGGGGACCCAGTACTTC. Its coded protein is CASSPDRAGTQYF.